This section outlines one T cell receptor (beta chain) sequence together with its context. This sample was taken from a study of fetal regulatory T cell absence and autoimmunity. Germline CDR1 and CDR2: LNHNV and YYDKDF (reference sequence). There are 16 residues in the CDR3. Germline trimming cut 0 bases from V and 3 bases from J; bases unmatched to any gene: 5. Sequenced by immunoSEQ multiplex PCR; TCRdb stores in-frame clones only, minus some. The sample lists some 87,000 clones, approximately 75% occurring once. The sequenced material came from pancreas tissue. The gene calls are TRBV15 and TRBJ2-5; 9 bases match TRBD1. The sequence came from a male donor with IPEX syndrome. The CDR3 reads CATSREYRGREETQYF. The CDR3 nucleotides are TGTGCCACCAGCAGAGAGTACAGGGGGCGCGAAGAGACCCAGTACTTC.